A single sample is the source of the 11 T cell receptor beta chains below, sequenced in a study of Graves' ophthalmopathy and Graves' hyperthyroidism. TCR beta CDR3 amplification used RNA transcripts. HTBI-primed first-round RT-PCR preceded second-round multiplex PCR. TCRdb reprocessed the multiplex PCR reads via MiXCR and lists one record per CDR3 protein. The data contain approximately 640,000 distinct CDR3 sequences, over 40% of them seen just once; the ten biggest clones take up more than 3%. The sequencing input was peripheral blood. The origin of the receptors is an adult man with Graves' ophthalmopathy.

This clonotype occurred once. One base away lies a much larger clone, so this may be a sequencing read error. This sequence joins TRBV2 and TRBJ2-7; D is ambiguous. Germline-derived CDR1 and CDR2 are SNHLY and FYNNEI. Deletions cut 2 bases from V and 4 bases from J, with 9 bases between. The length of the CDR3 is 13 residues. The CDR3 here is CASSEKGRYEQYF. The CDR3 coding sequence is TGTGCCAGCAGTGAAAAGGGCCGGTACGAGCAGTACTTC.

The V call is TRBV12-5, the J call TRBJ2-7, with a weak D call TRBD1 (6 bases). The V end lost 8 bases, the J end lost 2 bases, and 13 bases lay between the germline ends. Germline CDR1 is LGHNT and CDR2 is FRNRAP. The length of the CDR3 is 13 residues. DNA of the CDR3: TGTGCTAGTATGACAGGCTGGCCCTACGAGCAGTACTTC. Translated: CASMTGWPYEQYF.

The CDR3 DNA reads TGTGCCAGCAGCCCGGACAGGGGGAGGGCCGGGGAGACCCAGTACTTC. Translating it yields CASSPDRGRAGETQYF. J is TRBJ2-5 and V is TRBV11-2; 10 nucleotides line up with TRBD1. This CDR3 has 16 residues. Per the germline V gene, CDR1 is SGHAT and CDR2 is FQNNGV. J lost 5 bases, V lost 5 bases, and 11 bases had no gene match. The variable domain in full, with the rest retrieved from reference TRBV11-2 and TRBJ2-5, is EAGVAQSPRYKIIEKRQSVAFWCNPISGHATLYWYQQILGQGPKLLIQFQNNGVVDDSQLPKDRFSAERLKGVDSTLKIQPAKLEDSAVYLCASSPDRGRAGETQYFGPGTRLLVL.

This clonotype has at least ten counts. V and J are TRBV7-9 and TRBJ2-2; 7 bases line up with TRBD1. The V gene's germline CDR1 is SEHNR and CDR2 FQNEAQ (reference sequence). CDR3 size: 15 residues. V shed 5 bases and J 4 bases; nucleotides not matched to a gene: 7. In DNA, the CDR3 is TGTGCCAGCAGCCTAACAGGGGAAGCCACCGGGGAGCTGTTTTTT. As protein: CASSLTGEATGELFF.

CDR3: CASSQVAAGADEAFF. Written as DNA, the CDR3 is TGCGCCAGCAGCCAAGTGGCGGCGGGGGCAGACGAAGCTTTCTTT. The V gene is TRBV4-1, the J gene TRBJ1-1; weak D call: TRBD1 (6 bases). The germline gives CDR1 MGHRA, CDR2 YSYEKL. V was trimmed by 1 base and J by 8 bases, leaving 17 bases between them. The CDR3 length is 15 residues.

As for this clonotype: At one boundary the junction diverges from the germline segment, which might be a read error. This chain uses TRBV11-2 with TRBJ2-7, with 8 bases lining up with TRBD2. The CDR3 extends over 15 amino acids. Germline lookup yields CDR1 SGHAT and CDR2 FQNNGV. The CDR3 reads CASSLAGGPVGELYF. CDR3 DNA: TGTGCCAGCAGCTTAGCGGGAGGGCCGGTCGGGGAGCTGTACTTC. The full variable domain, completed using reference TRBV11-2 and TRBJ2-7, is EAGVAQSPRYKIIEKRQSVAFWCNPISGHATLYWYQQILGQGPKLLIQFQNNGVVDDSQLPKDRFSAERLKGVDSTLKIQPAKLEDSAVYLCASSLAGGPVGELYFGPGTRLTVT.

The sample holds many counts of this clonotype. The chain combines TRBV19 with TRBJ2-5; TRBD1 agrees at 11 bases. Germline V gene lookup returns CDR1 LNHDA and CDR2 SQIVND (reference sequence). V lost 0 bases, J lost 5 bases, and 8 bases stayed unmatched. The CDR3 extends over 17 amino acids. CDR3 protein: CASSIDRPGQGEETQYF. The CDR3, as DNA: TGTGCCAGTAGTATAGATCGGCCGGGACAGGGGGAGGAGACCCAGTACTTC. The complete variable domain, with remaining parts taken from reference TRBV19 and TRBJ2-5, reads DGGITQSPKYLFRKEGQNVTLSCEQNLNHDAMYWYRQDPGQGLRLIYYSQIVNDFQKGDIAEGYSVSREKKESFPLTVTSAQKNPTAFYLCASSIDRPGQGEETQYFGPGTRLLVL.

This sequence joins TRBV9 and TRBJ1-5; D uncertain. V was pared by 4 bases and J by 7 bases, with 12 bases between. Germline CDR1 reads SGDLS; CDR2 reads YYNGEE. The CDR3 is 13 residues long. CDR3 sequence (DNA): TGTGCCAGCAGCCAAGCCGAGCGGCAGCCCCAGCATTTT. Its protein product is CASSQAERQPQHF.

This sequence joins TRBV4-3 and TRBJ1-1, with D perhaps matching TRBD1 (5 bases). The length of the CDR3 is 15 residues. The germline V gene has CDR1 LGHNA and CDR2 YSLEER. V was pared by 0 bases and J by 4 bases, with 12 bases between. The CDR3 region has the DNA TGCGCCAGCAGCCAAGAACACGGGGGAATCACTGAAGCTTTCTTT. Encoded protein: CASSQEHGGITEAFF.

The chain combines TRBV2 with TRBJ2-6, with D perhaps TRBD1 or TRBD2 (5 bases each). The CDR3 spans 19 residues. Germline V gene lookup returns CDR1 SNHLY and CDR2 FYNNEI. V lost 9 bases to trimming and J lost 0 bases, with 24 bases between them. The CDR3 loop is CARDSVGFPTDSGANVLTF. The CDR3 nucleotides read TGTGCCAGAGATAGCGTTGGATTTCCGACAGACTCTGGGGCCAACGTCCTGACTTTC.

This sequence joins TRBV9 and TRBJ2-6; TRBD2 is a possible D gene (5 bases). Germline V gene lookup returns CDR1 SGDLS and CDR2 YYNGEE. The CDR3 length is 16 residues. V lost 3 bases and J 2 bases, leaving 12 bases between the germline ends. CDR3 in DNA: TGTGCCAGCAGCGCAGACCCCGGGGCTGGGGCCAACGTCCTGACTTTC. Residues: CASSADPGAGANVLTF. Full variable domain (missing parts from reference TRBV9 and TRBJ2-6): DSGVTQTPKHLITATGQRVTLRCSPRSGDLSVYWYQQSLDQGLQFLIQYYNGEERAKGNILERFSAQQFPDLHSELNLSSLELGDSALYFCASSADPGAGANVLTFGAGSRLTVL.